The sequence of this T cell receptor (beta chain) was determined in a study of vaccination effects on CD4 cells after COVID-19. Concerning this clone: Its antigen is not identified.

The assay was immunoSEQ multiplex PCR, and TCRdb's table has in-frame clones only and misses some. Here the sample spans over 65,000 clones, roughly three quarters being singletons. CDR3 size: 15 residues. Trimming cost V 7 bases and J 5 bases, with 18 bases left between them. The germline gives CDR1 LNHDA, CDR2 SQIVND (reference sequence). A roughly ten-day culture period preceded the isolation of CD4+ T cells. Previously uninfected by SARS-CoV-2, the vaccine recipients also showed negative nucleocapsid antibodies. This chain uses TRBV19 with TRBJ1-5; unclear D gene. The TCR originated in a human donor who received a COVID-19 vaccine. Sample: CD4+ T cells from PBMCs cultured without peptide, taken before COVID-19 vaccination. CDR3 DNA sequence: TGTGCCAGTACCAAGGGAAGAGAGTTCGATCAGCCCCAGCATTTT. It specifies CASTKGREFDQPQHF.